Below, one T cell receptor (beta chain) is given with its context. The antigen is unknown. This sample was taken from a study of T cell repertoires in cytomegalovirus infection. TCRdb reprocessed the reads with MiXCR, giving one entry per CDR3 protein. The sample comprises 550,000 to 850,000 distinct CDR3 sequences, 33% of which are singletons, and roughly 18% rests with the top ten. Findings and caveats of the study: Ex vivo responses were dominated by HLA-C-restricted CMV-specific TCR beta clonotypes. CMV carriers having the relevant HLA were flagged by cumulative public TCR beta family frequency.

The CDR3 extends over 11 amino acids. V lost 4 bases, J lost 11 bases, and 9 bases lay in between. Germline V gene lookup returns CDR1 PRHDT and CDR2 FYEKMQ (reference sequence). The chain links TRBV13 to TRBJ2-1; D is undetermined. This TCR came from a human donor in good health (CMV status not recorded). Some clones in this sample may be carry-over from other donors' samples. The sample was cultured PBMCs, taken from culture after CMV antigen stimulation. The CDR3 region is CASSWLRKQFF. The CDR3 DNA follows: TGTGCCAGCAGCTGGTTACGCAAGCAGTTCTTC. Full variable domain (outside the CDR3, taken from reference TRBV13 and TRBJ2-1): AAGVIQSPRHLIKEKRETATLKCYPIPRHDTVYWYQQGPGQDPQFLISFYEKMQSDKGSIPDRFSAQQFSDYHSELNMSSLELGDSALYFCASSWLRKQFFGPGTRLTVL.